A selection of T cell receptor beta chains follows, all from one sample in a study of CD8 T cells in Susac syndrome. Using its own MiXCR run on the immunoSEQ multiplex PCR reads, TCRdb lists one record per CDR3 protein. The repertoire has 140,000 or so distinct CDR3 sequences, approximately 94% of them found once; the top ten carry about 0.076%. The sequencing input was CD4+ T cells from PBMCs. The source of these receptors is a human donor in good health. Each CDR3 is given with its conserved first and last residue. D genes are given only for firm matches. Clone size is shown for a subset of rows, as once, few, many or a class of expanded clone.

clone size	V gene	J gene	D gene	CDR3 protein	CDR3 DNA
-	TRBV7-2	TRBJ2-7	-	CASSLAGLEQYF	TGTGCCAGCAGCTTAGCGGGGCTCGAGCAGTACTTC
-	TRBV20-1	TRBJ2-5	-	CSARQFGETQYF	TGCAGTGCTAGACAGTTTGGAGAGACCCAGTACTTC
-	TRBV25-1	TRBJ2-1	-	CASQGLGYNEQFF	TGTGCCAGCCAGGGCCTAGGTTACAATGAGCAGTTCTTC
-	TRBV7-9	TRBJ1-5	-	CASSFVGNNQPQHF	TGTGCCAGCAGCTTTGTCGGGAACAATCAGCCCCAGCATTTT
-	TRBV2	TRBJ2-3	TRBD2	CASNRGLAGGPTDTQYF	TGTGCCAGCAACAGGGGACTAGCGGGAGGGCCCACAGATACGCAGTATTTT
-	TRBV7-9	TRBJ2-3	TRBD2	CASSFVLAGEGTDTQYF	TGTGCCAGCAGCTTTGTCCTAGCGGGAGAAGGGACAGATACGCAGTATTTT
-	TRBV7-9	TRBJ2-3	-	CASSPQGQVRDTQYF	TGTGCCAGCAGCCCCCAAGGGCAGGTTCGGGATACGCAGTATTTT
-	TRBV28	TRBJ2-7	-	CASSLVAGHEQYF	TGTGCCAGCAGTTTGGTCGCGGGGCACGAGCAGTACTTC
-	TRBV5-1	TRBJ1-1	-	CASSFDRDTEAFF	TGCGCCAGCAGCTTTGATCGGGACACTGAAGCTTTCTTT
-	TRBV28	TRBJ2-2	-	CASSPAGRETGELFF	TGTGCCAGCAGCCCGGCGGGGCGCGAGACCGGGGAGCTGTTTTTT
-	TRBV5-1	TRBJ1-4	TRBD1	CASSLSTGAGNEKLFF	TGCGCCAGCAGCTTGTCTACAGGGGCCGGCAATGAAAAACTGTTTTTT
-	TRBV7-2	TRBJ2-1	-	CASSLGLSSYNEQFF	TGTGCCAGCAGCCTCGGACTAAGCTCCTACAATGAGCAGTTCTTC
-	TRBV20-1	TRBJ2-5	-	CSVLRSETQYF	TGCAGTGTTTTGCGATCGGAGACCCAGTACTTC
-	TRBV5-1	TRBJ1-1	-	CASSLGGVGTEAFF	TGCGCCAGCAGCTTGGGCGGGGTGGGCACTGAAGCTTTCTTT
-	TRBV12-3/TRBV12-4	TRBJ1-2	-	CASSLRARVDGYTF	TGTGCCAGCAGCCTAAGGGCCCGGGTCGATGGCTACACCTTC
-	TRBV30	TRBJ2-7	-	CAWSVAGSLSYEQYF	TGTGCCTGGAGTGTAGCGGGCAGCCTCTCCTACGAGCAGTACTTC
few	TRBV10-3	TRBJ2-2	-	CAIRNTGELFF	TGTGCCATCAGGAACACCGGGGAGCTGTTTTTT
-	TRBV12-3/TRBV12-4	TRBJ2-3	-	CASSLGQPGGSTDTQYF	TGTGCCAGCAGTTTAGGGCAGCCGGGCGGGAGCACAGATACGCAGTATTTT
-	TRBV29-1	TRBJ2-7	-	CSVRLDIPGEQYF	TGCAGCGTTAGACTGGACATCCCTGGGGAGCAGTACTTC
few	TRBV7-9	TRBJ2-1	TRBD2	CASSFSGRNNEQFF	TGTGCCAGCAGCTTTAGCGGGAGGAACAATGAGCAGTTCTTC